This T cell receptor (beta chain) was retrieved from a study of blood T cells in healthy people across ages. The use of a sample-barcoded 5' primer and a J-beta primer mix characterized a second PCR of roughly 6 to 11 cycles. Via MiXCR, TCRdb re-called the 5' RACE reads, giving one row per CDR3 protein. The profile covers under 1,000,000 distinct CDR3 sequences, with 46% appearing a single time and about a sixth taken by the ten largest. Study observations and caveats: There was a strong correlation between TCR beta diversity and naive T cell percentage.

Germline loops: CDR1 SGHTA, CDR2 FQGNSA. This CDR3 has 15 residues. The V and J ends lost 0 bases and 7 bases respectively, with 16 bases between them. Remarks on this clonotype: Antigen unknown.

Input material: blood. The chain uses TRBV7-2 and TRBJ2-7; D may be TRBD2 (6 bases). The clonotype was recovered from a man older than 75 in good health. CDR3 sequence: CASSLAYGLGLEQYF. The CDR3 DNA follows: TGTGCCAGCAGCTTAGCTTATGGGCTGGGACTGGAGCAGTACTTC.